What follows are 30 T cell receptor beta chains derived from one specimen sequenced in a study of long-term antiretroviral therapy in people with HIV. The libraries were made with immunoSEQ v3.0 at survey level. Sequencing was performed with immunoSEQ multiplex PCR; in TCRdb, only in-frame clones are kept and a portion is missing. Of about 32,000 clones in the sample, 80% to 90% were seen once. The source was unsorted PBMCs, collected 2.2 years after starting antiretroviral therapy. The receptors come from a man aged 18 to 30 with HIV.

This clone has only a few counts. The genes are TRBV7-2 and TRBJ1-2; D possibly corresponds to TRBD1 (5 bases). V was pared by 3 bases and J by 2 bases, with 7 bases between. The CDR3 covers 13 residues. Germline CDR1 reads SGHTA; CDR2 reads FQGNSA. CDR3 in DNA: TGTGCCAGCAGCTTCGGGGGGAACTATGGCTACACCTTC. Amino acids: CASSFGGNYGYTF.

The rearrangement uses TRBV28 and TRBJ2-1; 8 bases line up with TRBD1. V lost 5 bases to trimming and J lost 2 bases; unmatched junction nucleotides: 14. Germline-derived CDR1 and CDR2 are MDHEN and SYDVKM. This CDR3 comprises 18 residues. The CDR3 protein is CASSLTLGQGGPYNEQFF. CDR3 sequence (DNA): TGTGCCAGCAGTCTAACCCTAGGACAGGGAGGTCCCTACAATGAGCAGTTCTTC.

The V and J genes are TRBV29-1 and TRBJ2-3; D is unclear. Deletions cut 3 bases from V and 1 base from J, with 11 bases between. The CDR3 contains 14 residues. CDR1 and CDR2 from the germline V gene are SQVTM and ANQGSEA. The CDR3 protein is CSVERSPGTDTQYF. The CDR3 region has the DNA TGCAGCGTTGAGAGATCCCCGGGCACAGATACGCAGTATTTT.

The V and J genes are TRBV5-4 and TRBJ2-7; TRBD1 matches 9 bases. The CDR3 covers 15 residues. Germline CDR1 reads SGHNT; CDR2 reads YYREEE (reference sequence). The V gene end was trimmed by 0 bases and the J gene end by 4 bases; junction bases not matched to a gene: 5. The CDR3 is CASSLDSTGGYEQYF. The CDR3, as DNA: TGTGCCAGCAGCTTGGACTCGACAGGGGGGTACGAGCAGTACTTC.

CDR3 DNA: TGTGCCAGCTCGCCCCCTGGACTAGCGGGAGTCGAGCAGTACTTC. Protein: CASSPPGLAGVEQYF. The chain combines TRBV18 with TRBJ2-7; 13 bases are a match to TRBD2. V dropped 6 bases and J dropped 6; count of bases not matched to a gene: 8. Germline values: CDR1 KGHSH, CDR2 LQKENI. The CDR3 is 15 amino acids.

Comments on this clone: Other DNA sequences in this specimen translate into the identical CDR3. CDR3 in DNA: TGTGCCAGCAGCTTAGTGTCTGGGACTGAAGCTTTCTTT. Translated, it gives CASSLVSGTEAFF. This chain links TRBV7-8 with TRBJ1-1; D remains ambiguous. Germline CDR1 reads SGHVS; CDR2 reads FQNEAQ. CDR3 size: 13 residues. Trimming pared 1 base from V and 5 bases from J, leaving 8 bases between.

The chain uses TRBV6-4 and TRBJ1-2; no definite D call. The CDR3 has 14 residues. V lost 5 bases to trimming and J lost 4 bases, with 14 bases between them. Germline V lookup: CDR1 MRHNA, CDR2 SNTAGT. The CDR3 bases are TGTGCCAGCAGTCCCGACCTCAGAGGCTATGGCTACACCTTC. It yields the protein CASSPDLRGYGYTF.

The table lists this clone with a few counts. This chain connects TRBV5-8 to TRBJ1-2, with a tentative D call TRBD1 (5 bases). Germline V gene data show CDR1 as SGHTS and CDR2 as YDEGEE. This CDR3 is 18 amino acids long. V lost 7 bases and J lost 3, with 28 bases in between. The CDR3 DNA is TGTGCCAGCGGATCGTCGGCCAGGGTGACGGGCTGGGACTATGGCTACACCTTC. It is translated as CASGSSARVTGWDYGYTF. The variable domain in full, completed from reference TRBV5-8 and TRBJ1-2, reads EAGVTQSPTHLIKTRGQQATLRCSPISGHTSVYWYQQALGLGLQFLLWYDEGEERNRGNFPPRFSGRQFPNYSSELNVNALELEDSALYLCASGSSARVTGWDYGYTFGSGTRLTVV.

The chain uses TRBV4-1 and TRBJ2-3; tentative D call: TRBD1 (5 bases). CDR1 MGHRA and CDR2 YSYEKL come from the germline V gene. This CDR3 is built from 15 residues. V was trimmed by 1 base and J by 1 base, leaving 9 bases between them. The CDR3 protein is CASSQAGLGTDTQYF. CDR3 DNA sequence: TGCGCCAGCAGCCAAGCAGGGCTGGGCACAGATACGCAGTATTTT.

This chain connects TRBV9 to TRBJ2-7; D is perhaps TRBD2 (6 bases). Germline V lookup: CDR1 SGDLS, CDR2 YYNGEE. Trimming took 0 bases from V and 0 from J, leaving 7 bases between them. The length of the CDR3 is 14 residues. The CDR3 loop reads CASSVGLVSYEQYF. The CDR3 coding sequence is TGTGCCAGCAGCGTAGGACTAGTCTCCTACGAGCAGTACTTC.

This clone appeared a few times. This chain links TRBV2 with TRBJ1-3, with D possibly TRBD1 on 5 matching bases. In germline, CDR1 is SNHLY, CDR2 FYNNEI. The CDR3 totals 15 residues. Trimming cost V 2 bases and J 6 bases, with 14 bases left between them. CDR3: CASSELGTDVNTIYF. The CDR3, as DNA: TGTGCCAGCAGTGAACTTGGGACCGACGTAAACACCATATATTTT. Full variable domain (remainder filled in from reference TRBV2 and TRBJ1-3): EPEVTQTPSHQVTQMGQEVILRCVPISNHLYFYWYRQILGQKVEFLVSFYNNEISEKSEIFDDQFSVERPDGSNFTLKIRSTKLEDSAMYFCASSELGTDVNTIYFGEGSWLTVV.

This clone was seen once. The chain recombines TRBV10-3 with TRBJ1-5; D unclear. CDR3 length equals 13 residues. Germline CDR1 reads ENHRY; CDR2 reads SYGVKD. V lost 1 base and J 4 bases, leaving 5 bases between the germline ends. CDR3 DNA: TGTGCCATCAGTGAGTTCAGGAATCAGCCCCAGCATTTT. Its translation: CAISEFRNQPQHF.

The chain has TRBV7-9 and TRBJ1-1, with TRBD1 matching over 7 bases. The J segment lost 5 bases and the V segment lost 5 bases, leaving 8 bases of the junction unmatched. The CDR3 runs to 14 residues. Germline loops: CDR1 SEHNR, CDR2 FQNEAQ (reference sequence). CDR3 in amino acids: CASSHNRGRTEAFF. In DNA, the CDR3 is TGTGCCAGCAGCCACAACAGGGGTAGAACTGAAGCTTTCTTT.

The chain is built from TRBV4-1 and TRBJ1-3; D gene ambiguous. Trimming shortened V by 1 base and J by 2 bases, and 6 bases separated the two germline ends. Germline CDR1 and CDR2: MGHRA and YSYEKL. This CDR3 has 14 residues. The CDR3 spells CASSQGWAGNTIYF. CDR3 DNA sequence: TGCGCCAGCAGCCAAGGGTGGGCTGGAAACACCATATATTTT.

The count of this clone is one. The DNA for the CDR3 is TGTGCCAGCAGCGTACCGGGACAGGGGTTCGACACCATATATTTT. This codes for CASSVPGQGFDTIYF. The chain links TRBV5-6 to TRBJ1-3; 10 nucleotides match TRBD1. This CDR3 has 15 residues. With 4 bases clipped from V and 8 bases from J, the junction kept 9 bases outside the gene matches. Germline-derived CDR1 and CDR2 are SGHDT and YYEEEE.

This clone was counted between two and nine times. The rearrangement joins TRBV7-3 to TRBJ2-1, with 8 bases identical to TRBD2. Germline CDR1 is SGHTA and CDR2 is FQGTGA. CDR3 length equals 14 residues. V shed 6 bases, J shed 12 bases, and the junction held 13 bases outside the gene matches. DNA of the CDR3: TGTGCCAGCAGTACACTAGCGGTCCGGGGTGGGCAGTTCTTC. It is translated as CASSTLAVRGGQFF.

V is TRBV27 and J is TRBJ2-1; 8 bases fit TRBD2. V shed 1 base and J 6 bases; nucleotides not matched to a gene: 5. The CDR3 runs to 15 residues. Germline values: CDR1 MNHEY, CDR2 SMNVEV (reference sequence). The CDR3 DNA reads TGTGCCAGCAGTTTATATAGCGGGACAAGCAATGAGCAGTTCTTC. It codes for CASSLYSGTSNEQFF.

The V and J genes are TRBV28 and TRBJ2-3; D not resolved. Germline V gene sequence: CDR1 MDHEN, CDR2 SYDVKM. This CDR3 region has 16 residues. Trimming shortened V by 5 bases and J by 1 base, and 16 bases separated the two germline ends. This CDR3 is CASSGTRWRGTDTQYF. The DNA of the CDR3 is TGTGCCAGCAGTGGAACCCGGTGGCGCGGCACAGATACGCAGTATTTT.

The chain is built from TRBV9 and TRBJ2-3; possibly TRBD1 for D (5 bases). CDR1 is SGDLS and CDR2 is YYNGEE in the germline V gene. V gave up 0 bases and J gave up 3 bases, with 11 bases separating them. The CDR3 sequence is 15 residues long. The CDR3 spells CASSVAPRVTDTQYF. The CDR3 DNA is TGTGCCAGCAGCGTAGCTCCCAGGGTTACAGATACGCAGTATTTT.

A note on this clone: The germline gene is not matched at one end of the junction; a read error may be the cause. CDR3 residues: CASSLAGGTDTQYF. DNA of the CDR3: TGTGCTAGCAGCTTGGCAGGGGGCACGGATACGCAGTATTTT. This chain joins TRBV7-7 and TRBJ2-3; 8 bases agree with TRBD1. Germline V lookup: CDR1 SSHAT, CDR2 FNYEAQ (reference sequence). CDR3 size: 14 residues.

The CDR3 loop is CASSGQGRVNEKLFF. CDR3 in DNA: TGTGCCAGCAGCGGCCAGGGCAGGGTTAATGAAAAACTGTTTTTT. The V gene is TRBV7-9, the J gene TRBJ1-4; tentative D call: TRBD1 (5 bases). With 5 bases removed from V and 4 bases from J, the gap between germline ends came to 14 bases. Looked up from germline, CDR1 is SEHNR and CDR2 is FQNEAQ (reference sequence). The CDR3 totals 15 residues.

J is TRBJ2-1 and V is TRBV18; 8 nucleotides line up with TRBD1. V lost 2 bases and J lost 6; bases outside the gene matches: 9. The CDR3 contains 16 residues. Germline CDR1 and CDR2: KGHSH and LQKENI. The CDR3 nucleotides are TGTGCCAGCTCACCAAGGGGACAGGCGGTGGGCAATGAGCAGTTCTTC. It yields the protein CASSPRGQAVGNEQFF.

V is TRBV4-1 and J is TRBJ2-4; D is uncertain. The germline CDR1 and CDR2 sequences are MGHRA and YSYEKL. V lost 0 bases and J 0 bases, leaving 15 bases between the germline ends. The CDR3 length is 18 residues. The CDR3 sequence is CASSQDQDPVLAKNIQYF. The CDR3 DNA follows: TGCGCCAGCAGCCAAGATCAGGATCCGGTACTAGCCAAAAACATTCAGTACTTC.

DNA for the CDR3: TGTGCCAGCTCACCGGTGTCCCTTCGGATTGGAGATACGCAGTATTTT. Amino acids: CASSPVSLRIGDTQYF. The chain carries TRBV18 and TRBJ2-3, with no clear D. The CDR3 extends over 16 amino acids. With 3 bases removed from V and 5 bases from J, the gap between germline ends came to 18 bases. CDR1 and CDR2 from the germline V gene are KGHSH and LQKENI.

The chain employs TRBV13 and TRBJ2-1; 9 nucleotides agree with TRBD2. The V gene end was trimmed by 3 bases and the J gene end by 5 bases; junction bases not matched to a gene: 11. Looked up from germline, CDR1 is PRHDT and CDR2 is FYEKMQ (reference sequence). The CDR3 has 17 residues. CDR3 bases: TGTGCCAGCAGCTTGGCCCCGGCTAGCGGGAACAACAATGAGCAGTTCTTC. Translating gives CASSLAPASGNNNEQFF.

This clone has a single count. This chain uses TRBV10-3 with TRBJ2-5; a possible D gene is TRBD1 (6 bases). Germline V CDR1 and CDR2: ENHRY, SYGVKD. The CDR3 covers 14 residues. Deletions cut 4 bases from V and 3 bases from J, with 12 bases between. CDR3 sequence: CAISAAGAEETQYF. The CDR3 DNA sequence: TGTGCCATCAGTGCCGCAGGGGCCGAAGAGACCCAGTACTTC.

This chain joins TRBV11-2 and TRBJ2-3; D possibly corresponds to TRBD2 (5 bases). Germline V CDR1 and CDR2: SGHAT, FQNNGV. This CDR3 is 16 amino acids long. Trimming pared 5 bases from V and 2 bases from J, leaving 17 bases between. The CDR3 nucleotides are TGTGCCAGCAGCCCAAGACCCAGCGGACCCACAGATACGCAGTATTTT. Its protein product is CASSPRPSGPTDTQYF.

By sample share, this clone is medium-sized (0.01 to 0.1%). The rearrangement links TRBV5-1 to TRBJ2-6; unclear D gene. In germline, CDR1 is SGHRS, CDR2 YFSETQ. This CDR3 has 17 residues. Trimming stripped 0 bases from V and 0 bases from J, with 10 bases between. The CDR3 DNA follows: TGCGCCAGCAGCTTGGAGTTTGTAGGCTCTGGGGCCAACGTCCTGACTTTC. As protein: CASSLEFVGSGANVLTF.

This chain uses TRBV14 with TRBJ2-6, with D perhaps matching TRBD1 (6 bases). The CDR3 has 19 residues. V dropped 3 bases and J dropped 2 bases, with 20 bases sitting between them. Per germline, CDR1 SGHDN and CDR2 FVKESK. The CDR3 coding sequence is TGTGCCAGCAGCCACGTCAGGACAGCCGAAGCCCCTGGGGCCAACGTCCTGACTTTC. This encodes CASSHVRTAEAPGANVLTF.

The chain couples TRBV2 to TRBJ2-2; D not certain. V was trimmed by 4 bases and J by 8 bases, leaving 11 bases between them. The germline V gene encodes CDR1 SNHLY and CDR2 FYNNEI. This CDR3 is 13 amino acids long. DNA for the CDR3: TGTGCCAGCAGTGCCGCCAAGAGAGGGGAGCTGTTTTTT. Translation gives CASSAAKRGELFF.